This T cell receptor (beta chain) was retrieved from a study of CD8+ T cells in alopecia areata. After isolation, RNA underwent reverse transcription to generate cDNA as the sequencing template. The table came from immunoSEQ multiplex PCR; TCRdb's copy has only in-frame clones and leaves some out. The sample yields under 150,000 clones, around 53% seen once. There are 14 residues in the CDR3. Trimming took 5 bases from V and 0 from J, leaving 8 bases between them. CDR1 and CDR2 from the germline V gene are SGHAT and FQNNGV. Treatment: oral pan-JAK inhibitor, 5-10 mg twice daily. The V gene is TRBV11-2, the J gene TRBJ2-4; a weak D match, TRBD1 (6 bases). The receptor's source is a human donor with alopecia areata. This specimen was CD4+ T cells sorted from blood, taken at week 4, from a patient treated with tofacitinib. CDR3 residues: CASSPGAAKNIQYF. CDR3 DNA sequence: TGTGCCAGCAGCCCAGGGGCAGCCAAAAACATTCAGTACTTC.